These 10 T cell receptor beta chains were all obtained from the same sample, sequenced in a study of blood T cells in healthy people across ages (dated by TCRdb to 2013 to 2016). Libraries were made using 5' RACE. Instrument used: Illumina HiSeq 2500. A second PCR of roughly 7 to 11 cycles was performed with a sample-barcoded 5' primer and a J-beta primer mix. In-frame beta chains were kept once TCRdb had trimmed the public reads at Q25 with fastp and called clones with MiXCR. Each entry merges the rows of one CDR3 protein and shows their most common DNA and genes. The sample table shows hundreds of thousands of distinct CDR3 sequences, and about 25% are seen once. 9.4% of the sample goes to the ten largest clones. This sample was shared with a second study, whose subject was T cells of mothers and their children.

The specimen sequenced was blood. These receptors originate from a boy younger than 18 in good health.

This clonotype was found a few times. One junction end disagrees with the germline gene, perhaps due to a read error. The chain combines TRBV6-6 with TRBJ2-5, with 10 bases lining up with TRBD2. The J call may be in error: the DNA end matches TRBJ2-1 better. The CDR3 has 15 amino acids. Germline CDR1 reads MNHNY; CDR2 reads SVGAGI (reference sequence). CDR3 bases: TGTGCCAGCAGTTACTCACTAGCGGGGAACAACGAGCAGTTCTTC. Its translation: CASSYSLAGNNEQFF.

This clonotype came up a few times. This chain joins TRBV7-8 and TRBJ2-5; D not certain. TRBJ2-1 explains the end of the DNA better; the J call may be wrong. Germline CDR1 SGHVS, CDR2 FQNEAQ. The CDR3 length is 15 residues. CDR3 residues: CASSLARSRVNEQFF. As DNA, the CDR3 is TGTGCCAGCAGCTTAGCGAGGAGCAGAGTCAATGAGCAGTTCTTC.

This clonotype was seen more than once but under ten times. The chain uses TRBV7-9 and TRBJ2-2, with TRBD2 as a possible D gene (6 bases). Germline V gene lookup returns CDR1 SEHNR and CDR2 FQNEAQ (reference sequence). This CDR3 has 15 residues. Between the trimmed V and J ends, which lost 6 bases and 2 bases, there was a span of 13 bases. The CDR3 here is CASSQDYFNTGELFF. CDR3 nucleotides: TGTGCCAGCAGTCAGGACTACTTTAACACCGGGGAGCTGTTTTTT.

The chain uses TRBV18 and TRBJ1-1; D possibly corresponds to TRBD1 (5 bases). The CDR3 consists of 13 residues. Trimming cost V 5 bases and J 10 bases, with 17 bases left between them. Germline CDR1 and CDR2: KGHSH and LQKENI. The CDR3 DNA is TGTGCCAGCTCATCACAGGTTCTTGGGACAGCTTTCTTT. Translated: CASSSQVLGTAFF. Full variable domain (remainder filled in from reference TRBV18 and TRBJ1-1): NAGVMQNPRHLVRRRGQEARLRCSPMKGHSHVYWYRQLPEEGLKFMVYLQKENIIDESGMPKERFSAEFPKEGPSILRIQQVVRGDSAAYFCASSSQVLGTAFFGQGTRLTVV.

This clonotype was found a few times. The rearrangement links TRBV15 to TRBJ2-1; the match to TRBD2 covers 9 bases. The V segment lost 0 bases and the J segment 4 bases; nucleotides outside the gene matches: 1. This CDR3 has 15 amino acids. Germline V gene lookup returns CDR1 LNHNV and CDR2 YYDKDF (reference sequence). CDR3 coding DNA: TGTGCCACCAGCAGAGAGACTAGCGGATACAATGAGCAGTTCTTC. Translating it yields CATSRETSGYNEQFF. The whole variable domain, remainder taken from reference TRBV15 and TRBJ2-1, is DAMVIQNPRYQVTQFGKPVTLSCSQTLNHNVMYWYQQKSSQAPKLLFHYYDKDFNNEADTPDNFQSRRPNTSFCFLDIRSPGLGDTAMYLCATSRETSGYNEQFFGPGTRLTVL.

V gene TRBV20-1 combines with J gene TRBJ2-3; 7 bases align to TRBD2. The germline V gene encodes CDR1 DFQATT and CDR2 SNEGSKA (reference sequence). V lost 7 bases and J lost 4; bases outside the gene matches: 14. The CDR3 totals 15 residues. This CDR3 is CSGSEGGPLADTQYF. DNA of the CDR3: TGCAGTGGGTCGGAGGGAGGGCCATTAGCAGATACGCAGTATTTT.

The V call is TRBV5-1, the J call TRBJ1-3; 12 positions match TRBD1. Germline V CDR1 and CDR2: SGHRS, YFSETQ. Losses at the gene ends were 3 bases for V and 8 bases for J; bases not matched to a gene: 3. The CDR3 is made up of 14 amino acids. In DNA, the CDR3 is TGCGCCAGCAGCTGGGACAGGGGGCAAGACACCATATATTTT. This sequence encodes CASSWDRGQDTIYF.

The J gene is TRBJ2-5, the V gene TRBV3-1; 9 bases fit TRBD2. The V and J ends lost 1 base and 5 bases, in that order; junction bases with no gene match: 2. CDR1 and CDR2 from the germline V gene are LGHDT and YNNKEL (reference sequence). The CDR3 extends over 14 amino acids. CDR3 residues: CASSQGGLAETQYF. CDR3 DNA: TGTGCCAGCAGCCAAGGAGGACTAGCGGAGACCCAGTACTTC.

The rearrangement uses TRBV9 and TRBJ2-1; 11 bases align to TRBD2. V trimming: 4 bases; J trimming: 13 bases; junction bases outside the gene matches: 7. CDR1 is SGDLS and CDR2 is YYNGEE in the germline V gene. The CDR3 contains 13 residues. The DNA for the CDR3 is TGTGCCAGCAGCATTGGGACTAGCGGTGTACAGTTCTTC. It specifies CASSIGTSGVQFF.

This clonotype was seen only a few times. Sequence at one end of the junction differs from germline and may be a read error. V is TRBV11-1 and J is TRBJ2-5; D might be TRBD1 (7 bases). The CDR3 totals 13 residues. The germline V gene encodes CDR1 SGHAT and CDR2 FQDESV (reference sequence). The CDR3 protein is CASSRLEGAEQLF. The CDR3 coding sequence is TGTGCCAGCAGCAGATTGGAGGGGGCTGAGCAGCTCTTC.